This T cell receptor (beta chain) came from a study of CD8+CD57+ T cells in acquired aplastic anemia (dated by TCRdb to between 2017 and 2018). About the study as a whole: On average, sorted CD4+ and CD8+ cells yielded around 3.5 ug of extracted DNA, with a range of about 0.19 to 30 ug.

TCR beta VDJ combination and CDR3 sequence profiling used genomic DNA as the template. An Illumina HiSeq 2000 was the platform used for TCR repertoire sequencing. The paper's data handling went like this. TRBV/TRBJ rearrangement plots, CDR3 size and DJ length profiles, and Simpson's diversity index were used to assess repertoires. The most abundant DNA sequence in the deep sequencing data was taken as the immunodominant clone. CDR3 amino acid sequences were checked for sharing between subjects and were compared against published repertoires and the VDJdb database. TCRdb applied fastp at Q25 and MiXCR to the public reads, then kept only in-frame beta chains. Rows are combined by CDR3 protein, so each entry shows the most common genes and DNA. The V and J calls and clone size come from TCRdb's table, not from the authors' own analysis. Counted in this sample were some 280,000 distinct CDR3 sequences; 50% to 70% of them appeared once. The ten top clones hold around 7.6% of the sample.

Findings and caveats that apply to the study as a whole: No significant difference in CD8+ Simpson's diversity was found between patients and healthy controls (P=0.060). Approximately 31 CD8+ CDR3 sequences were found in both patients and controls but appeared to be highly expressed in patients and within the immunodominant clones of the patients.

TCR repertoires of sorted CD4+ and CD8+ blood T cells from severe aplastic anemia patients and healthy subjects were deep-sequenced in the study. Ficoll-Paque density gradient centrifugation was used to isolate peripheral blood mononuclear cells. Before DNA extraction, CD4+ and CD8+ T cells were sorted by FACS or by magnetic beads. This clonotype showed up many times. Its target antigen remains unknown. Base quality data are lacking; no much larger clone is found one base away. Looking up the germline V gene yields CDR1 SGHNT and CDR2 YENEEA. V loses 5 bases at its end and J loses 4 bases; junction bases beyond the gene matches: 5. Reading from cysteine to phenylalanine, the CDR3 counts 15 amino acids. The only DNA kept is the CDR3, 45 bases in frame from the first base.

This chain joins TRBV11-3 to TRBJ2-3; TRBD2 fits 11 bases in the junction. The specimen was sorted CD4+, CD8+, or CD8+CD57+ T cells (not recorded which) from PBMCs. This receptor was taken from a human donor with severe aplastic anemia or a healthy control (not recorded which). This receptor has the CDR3 CASSTGTSGPDTQYF. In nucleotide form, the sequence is TGTGCCAGCAGCACCGGGACTAGCGGACCAGATACGCAGTATTTT. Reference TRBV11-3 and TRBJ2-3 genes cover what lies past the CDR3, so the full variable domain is EAGVVQSPRYKIIEKKQPVAFWCNPISGHNTLYWYLQNLGQGPELLIRYENEEAVDDSQLPKDRFSAERLKGVDSTLKIQPAELGDSAVYLCASSTGTSGPDTQYFGPGTRLTVL.